A single TCR beta chain is shown here with its context. Its antigen is undetermined. The data stem from a study of blood T cells in healthy people across ages. Primers used in a second PCR of roughly 7 to 11 cycles were a sample-barcoded 5' primer and a J-beta primer mix. Any given sample supplied a minimum of 2.5 million CDR3-containing paired-end reads. TCRdb processed the 5' RACE reads anew with MiXCR; each CDR3 protein has one entry. The sample records 1.6 million or so distinct CDR3 sequences, almost 35% being singletons. Study findings and constraints: Greater diversity and more naive CD4+ cells were seen in long-lived donors than in aged donors.

The sample taken for sequencing was blood. This clonotype was obtained from a woman in her 30s in good health.

CDR3 in DNA: TGCAACGTCGTCCACCCCGGGACAGGGACATACGAGCAGTACTTC. Its protein product is CNVVHPGTGTYEQYF. The chain recombines TRBV29-1 with TRBJ2-7; 9 nucleotides match TRBD1. This CDR3 has 15 amino acids. The germline V gene encodes CDR1 SQVTM and CDR2 ANQGSEA.